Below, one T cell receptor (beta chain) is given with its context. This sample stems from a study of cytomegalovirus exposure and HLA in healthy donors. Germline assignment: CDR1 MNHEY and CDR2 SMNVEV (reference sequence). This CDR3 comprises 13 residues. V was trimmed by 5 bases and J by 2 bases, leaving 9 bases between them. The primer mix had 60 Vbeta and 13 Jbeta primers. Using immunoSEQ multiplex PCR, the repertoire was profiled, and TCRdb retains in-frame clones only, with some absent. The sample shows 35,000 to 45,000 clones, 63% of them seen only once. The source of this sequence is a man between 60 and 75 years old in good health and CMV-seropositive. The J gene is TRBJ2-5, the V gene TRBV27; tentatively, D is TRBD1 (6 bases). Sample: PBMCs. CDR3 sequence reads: CASSQGLQETQYF. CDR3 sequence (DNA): TGTGCCAGCAGTCAGGGGCTTCAAGAGACCCAGTACTTC.